The 5 T cell receptor beta chains presented below share a single source sample, sequenced in a study of response to subunit inactivated influenza vaccine. From the RT-PCR reads, TCRdb called clonotypes with MiXCR, one entry per CDR3 protein. This table holds some 550,000 distinct CDR3 sequences, 20% to 25% found once. These same data were also listed under a study on T cells expressing NK-cell markers. In that study: In generating TCR beta cDNA, 5'RACE template switching with UMIs was used.

The sequencing here drew on CD4+ T cells sorted from PBMCs, taken approximately 13 days after vaccination. Receptors were obtained from a man aged 45-60 years who received an inactivated influenza vaccine.

This chain connects TRBV20-1 to TRBJ2-1; 10 positions match TRBD2. V lost 0 bases, J lost 6 bases, and 11 bases stayed unmatched. The CDR3 extends over 17 amino acids. Germline lookup yields CDR1 DFQATT and CDR2 SNEGSKA (reference sequence). The CDR3 spells CSAREEWSGGAVNEQFF. CDR3 bases: TGCAGTGCTAGAGAGGAATGGAGCGGGGGGGCCGTCAATGAGCAGTTCTTC.

This chain joins TRBV28 and TRBJ2-1; TRBD1 matches at 9 bases. Germline CDR1 MDHEN, CDR2 SYDVKM. The CDR3 is 15 residues long. Trimming took 4 bases from V and 6 from J; bases not matched to a gene: 7. CDR3 sequence (DNA): TGTGCCAGCAGTTCGGGACAGGGTAACGGCAATGAGCAGTTCTTC. Residues: CASSSGQGNGNEQFF.

V is TRBV11-2 and J is TRBJ2-3; 9 bases match TRBD1. Germline CDR1 reads SGHAT; CDR2 reads FQNNGV. Losses at the gene ends were 1 base for V and 0 bases for J; bases not matched to a gene: 14. The CDR3 totals 20 residues. CDR3 sequence (DNA): TGTGCCAGCAGCTTAGGTCTAGGGGACAGGGCGTTTTTCAGCACAGATACGCAGTATTTT. This encodes CASSLGLGDRAFFSTDTQYF.

This clonotype occurred many times. This chain links TRBV29-1 with TRBJ2-4; maybe TRBD1 (5 bases). The V and J ends lost 4 bases and 6 bases respectively, with 13 bases between them. The CDR3 has 13 amino acids. Germline assignment: CDR1 SQVTM and CDR2 ANQGSEA. The CDR3 region has the DNA TGCAGCGTTGGATGGGGCGGCGGAAACATTCAGTACTTC. As protein: CSVGWGGGNIQYF.

The chain couples TRBV5-1 to TRBJ2-2, with D unclear. Germline assignment: CDR1 SGHRS and CDR2 YFSETQ. This CDR3 comprises 15 residues. V was cut by 4 bases and J by 0 bases, with 10 bases left in between. CDR3 DNA sequence: TGCGCCAGCAGCCCGTTCAACGCGAACACCGGGGAGCTGTTTTTT. It yields the protein CASSPFNANTGELFF. Supplemented by reference TRBV5-1 and TRBJ2-2, the full variable domain reads KAGVTQTPRYLIKTRGQQVTLSCSPISGHRSVSWYQQTPGQGLQFLFEYFSETQRNKGNFPGRFSGRQFSNSRSEMNVSTLELGDSALYLCASSPFNANTGELFFGEGSRLTVL.